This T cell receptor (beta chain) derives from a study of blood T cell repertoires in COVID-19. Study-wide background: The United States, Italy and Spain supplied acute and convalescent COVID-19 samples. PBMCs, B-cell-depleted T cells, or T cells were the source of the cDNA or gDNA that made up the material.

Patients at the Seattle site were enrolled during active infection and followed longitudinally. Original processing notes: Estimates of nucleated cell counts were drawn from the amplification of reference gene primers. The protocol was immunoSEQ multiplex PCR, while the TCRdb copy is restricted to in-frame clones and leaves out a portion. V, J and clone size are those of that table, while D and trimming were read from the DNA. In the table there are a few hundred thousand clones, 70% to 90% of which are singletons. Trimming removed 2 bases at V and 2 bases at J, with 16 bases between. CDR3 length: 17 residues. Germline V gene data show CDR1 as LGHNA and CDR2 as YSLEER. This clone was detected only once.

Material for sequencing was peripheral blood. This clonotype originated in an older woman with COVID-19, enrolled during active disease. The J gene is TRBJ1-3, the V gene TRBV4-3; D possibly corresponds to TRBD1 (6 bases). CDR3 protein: CASSQSRGRGAGNTIYF. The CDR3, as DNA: TGCGCCAGCAGCCAATCCCGGGGCAGGGGTGCTGGAAACACCATATATTTT.